The 26 T cell receptor beta chains in this list originate from one sample, sequenced in a study of beta chain features in type 1 diabetes. The whole isolated RNA underwent reverse transcription, so sequencing captured expressed TCRB transcripts. Generated by immunoSEQ multiplex PCR, the TCRdb table keeps only in-frame clones and is missing some. The sample includes 120,000 to 150,000 clones, 48% of them seen just once. Sequenced: Tregs from blood. These receptors were collected from a man younger than 35 in good health.

This clone has only a few counts. The chain couples TRBV19 to TRBJ1-1, with a tentative D call TRBD1 (6 bases). CDR1 is LNHDA and CDR2 is SQIVND in the germline V gene (reference sequence). V gave up 10 bases and J gave up 5 bases, with 20 bases separating them. This CDR3 comprises 14 residues. CDR3 sequence (DNA): TGTGCCACCCGTATGCGGGGGCTTAGGACTGAAGCTTTCTTT. It encodes CATRMRGLRTEAFF. The entire variable domain, with the rest obtained from reference TRBV19 and TRBJ1-1, is as follows: DGGITQSPKYLFRKEGQNVTLSCEQNLNHDAMYWYRQDPGQGLRLIYYSQIVNDFQKGDIAEGYSVSREKKESFPLTVTSAQKNPTAFYLCATRMRGLRTEAFFGQGTRLTVV.

The V gene is TRBV29-1, the J gene TRBJ2-7, with 9 bases that match TRBD2. Germline V gene lookup returns CDR1 SQVTM and CDR2 ANQGSEA. Trimming took 4 bases from V and 2 from J; bases not matched to a gene: 9. The CDR3 extends over 15 amino acids. The CDR3 protein is CSVVSRGGRAYEQYF. CDR3 DNA sequence: TGCAGCGTTGTCAGTCGGGGCGGGAGGGCCTACGAGCAGTACTTC.

CDR3 sequence: CASRRQALSTGELFF. In DNA form, the CDR3 reads TGTGCCAGCAGGAGACAGGCCCTATCCACCGGGGAGCTGTTTTTT. J is TRBJ2-2 and V is TRBV28, with D perhaps matching TRBD1 (6 bases). The CDR3 runs to 15 residues. Germline values: CDR1 MDHEN, CDR2 SYDVKM. Trimming stripped 6 bases from V and 4 bases from J, with 15 bases between. The variable domain in full, with the rest retrieved from reference TRBV28 and TRBJ2-2, is DVKVTQSSRYLVKRTGEKVFLECVQDMDHENMFWYRQDPGLGLRLIYFSYDVKMKEKGDIPEGYSVSREKKERFSLILESASTNQTSMYLCASRRQALSTGELFFGEGSRLTVL.

The chain combines TRBV18 with TRBJ1-1; D gene uncertain. V was trimmed by 3 bases and J by 6 bases, leaving 11 bases between them. This CDR3 has 13 residues. The V gene's germline CDR1 is KGHSH and CDR2 LQKENI. CDR3 bases: TGTGCCAGCTCACCCGCGGTGAGCCCTGAAGCTTTCTTT. Protein product: CASSPAVSPEAFF.

The rearrangement joins TRBV2 to TRBJ2-1; 14 bases match TRBD2. CDR1 and CDR2 from the germline V gene are SNHLY and FYNNEI. The V gene end was trimmed by 6 bases and the J gene end by 2 bases; junction bases not matched to a gene: 12. The CDR3 length is 19 residues. The CDR3 loop is CASRGTSGGRIRTYNEQFF. CDR3 DNA sequence: TGTGCCAGCAGGGGGACTAGCGGGGGCCGAATACGCACCTACAATGAGCAGTTCTTC.

The gene calls are TRBV9 and TRBJ2-3, with a tentative D call TRBD1 (5 bases). The V gene lost 4 bases and the J gene lost 3 bases, with 15 bases spanning the gap. Germline CDR1 SGDLS, CDR2 YYNGEE. The CDR3 is 15 residues long. CDR3 DNA sequence: TGTGCCAGCAGCCCATCAGGGCTGGGTACAGATACGCAGTATTTT. It encodes CASSPSGLGTDTQYF.

This clone was counted a few times. V usage is TRBV5-1 and J usage is TRBJ2-1, with a weak D call TRBD1 (5 bases). Trimming removed 0 bases from V and 0 bases from J, with 10 bases in between. This CDR3 has 16 residues. From germline, CDR1 is SGHRS and CDR2 YFSETQ. The CDR3 protein is CASSLVRASSYNEQFF. The CDR3 nucleotides read TGCGCCAGCAGCTTGGTCAGGGCCAGCTCCTACAATGAGCAGTTCTTC.

Notes on this clone: The junction does not match germline at one end; this may be a read error. The chain uses TRBV7-2 and TRBJ1-5; D unclear. CDR1 is SGHTA, CDR2 FQGNSA, per germline. The CDR3 consists of 15 residues. This chain's CDR3 is CASSLEVYSNQPQHF. The DNA for the CDR3 is TGTGCCAGCAGCTTAGAGGTATATAGCAATCAGCCCCAGCATTTC.

This clone was counted a few times. The V call is TRBV5-1, the J call TRBJ2-6; the D gene is possibly TRBD1 (6 bases). Trimming shortened V by 0 bases and J by 4 bases, and 8 bases separated the two germline ends. This CDR3 spans 15 amino acids. Germline loops: CDR1 SGHRS, CDR2 YFSETQ. The CDR3 DNA reads TGCGCCAGCAGCTTGGCAGGGACAGGGGCCAACGTCCTGACTTTC. Residues: CASSLAGTGANVLTF.

The chain combines TRBV5-1 with TRBJ1-1; 8 bases align to TRBD1. The CDR3 is made up of 13 amino acids. V lost 4 bases to trimming and J lost 11 bases; unmatched junction nucleotides: 10. Germline V gene data show CDR1 as SGHRS and CDR2 as YFSETQ. The CDR3 nucleotides read TGCGCCAGCAGCCCCCGGACAGGGCTAGTCGCTTTCTTT. Amino acids: CASSPRTGLVAFF.

The table lists this clone with a few counts. This chain uses TRBV5-1 with TRBJ2-1; TRBD2 aligns across 13 bases. CDR3 size: 16 residues. V was clipped by 4 bases and J by 2 bases; unmatched bases: 3. CDR1 is SGHRS, CDR2 YFSETQ, per germline. The CDR3 DNA follows: TGCGCCAGCAGCGGCGGGACTAGCGGGACCTACAATGAGCAGTTCTTC. Its translation: CASSGGTSGTYNEQFF. Full variable domain (missing parts from reference TRBV5-1 and TRBJ2-1): KAGVTQTPRYLIKTRGQQVTLSCSPISGHRSVSWYQQTPGQGLQFLFEYFSETQRNKGNFPGRFSGRQFSNSRSEMNVSTLELGDSALYLCASSGGTSGTYNEQFFGPGTRLTVL.

This rearrangement joins TRBV7-9 to TRBJ2-2, with a weak D call TRBD2 (5 bases). The CDR3 runs 14 residues. Deletions cut 2 bases from V and 3 bases from J, with 7 bases between. The germline V gene has CDR1 SEHNR and CDR2 FQNEAQ (reference sequence). Here the CDR3 reads CASSLKGDTGELFF. The DNA of the CDR3 is TGTGCCAGCAGCTTAAAGGGAGACACCGGGGAGCTGTTTTTT.

The chain uses TRBV28 and TRBJ1-2; D call uncertain. Germline V gene lookup returns CDR1 MDHEN and CDR2 SYDVKM. The CDR3 is 13 amino acids. With 3 bases removed from V and 7 bases from J, the gap between germline ends came to 12 bases. CDR3 loop: CASSFQAGFGYTF. DNA for the CDR3: TGTGCCAGCAGTTTCCAAGCCGGTTTTGGCTACACCTTC.

This clone occurred a few times. The rearrangement uses TRBV18 and TRBJ1-5; 7 bases map to TRBD1. Unmatched junction bases numbered 8, after V lost 4 bases and J lost 2 bases. This CDR3 has 16 amino acids. Germline CDR1 reads KGHSH; CDR2 reads LQKENI. CDR3 DNA sequence: TGTGCCAGCTCACAGACACAGGGGATCGGCAATCAGCCCCAGCATTTT. Translated: CASSQTQGIGNQPQHF.

This clone was counted a few times. V and J are TRBV11-1 and TRBJ1-4; a weak D match, TRBD1 (6 bases). V lost 5 bases to trimming and J lost 7 bases, with 14 bases between them. The CDR3 is 14 residues long. CDR1 and CDR2 (germline): SGHAT, FQDESV (reference sequence). The DNA of the CDR3 is TGTGCCAGCAGCGGCAGCCTCAGGGGTGAAAAACTGTTTTTT. This translates into CASSGSLRGEKLFF.

This clone was seen many times. The gene calls are TRBV7-9 and TRBJ1-4; 7 bases line up with TRBD1. The CDR3 is made up of 16 amino acids. Trimming took 5 bases from V and 7 from J; bases not matched to a gene: 13. In germline, CDR1 is SEHNR, CDR2 FQNEAQ (reference sequence). CDR3 protein: CASSRVTGVWSEKLFF. CDR3 in DNA: TGTGCCAGCAGCCGCGTTACAGGGGTTTGGAGTGAAAAACTGTTTTTT.

In this sample, this clone turned up a few times. The CDR3 region is CAWSTSGRGRETQYF. The CDR3 nucleotides are TGTGCCTGGAGTACCAGCGGGAGGGGGCGGGAGACCCAGTACTTC. The chain couples TRBV30 to TRBJ2-5; 10 nucleotides match TRBD2. V was clipped by 2 bases and J by 5 bases; unmatched bases: 8. Germline values: CDR1 GTSNPN, CDR2 SVGIG (reference sequence). The CDR3 length is 15 residues.

The chain joins TRBV6-5 to TRBJ2-3, with 7 bases matching TRBD2. V gave up 8 bases and J gave up 0 bases; unmatched junction bases: 8. The CDR3 runs 15 residues. CDR1 and CDR2 from the germline V gene are MNHEY and SVGAGI. The CDR3 protein is CASGRGTSSTDTQYF. In DNA, the CDR3 is TGTGCCAGCGGGCGGGGGACCTCTAGCACAGATACGCAGTATTTT.

The V gene is TRBV19, the J gene TRBJ2-3; no definite D call. The germline CDR1 and CDR2 sequences are LNHDA and SQIVND (reference sequence). This CDR3 is built from 13 residues. The V gene lost 7 bases and the J gene lost 2 bases, with 10 bases spanning the gap. The CDR3 region has the DNA TGTGCCAGTACGTCACAGCTCACAGATACGCAGTATTTT. It translates to CASTSQLTDTQYF.

This clone was counted between two and nine times. The V call is TRBV5-1, the J call TRBJ2-7; D uncertain. The V end was cut by 0 bases, the J end by 7 bases, with 5 bases between. CDR3 length equals 11 residues. CDR1 and CDR2 (germline): SGHRS, YFSETQ. The CDR3 spells CASSLGQEQYF. DNA for the CDR3: TGCGCCAGCAGCTTGGGACAAGAGCAGTACTTC.

V is TRBV4-1 and J is TRBJ1-2; 9 positions match TRBD1. The V and J ends lost 1 base and 8 bases, in that order; junction bases with no gene match: 14. Per the germline V gene, CDR1 is MGHRA and CDR2 is YSYEKL. The length of the CDR3 is 17 residues. The CDR3 DNA reads TGCGCCAGCAGCCAAGTGGTAGGGGACAGGGTGCGTCGGGGCTACACCTTC. Its translation: CASSQVVGDRVRRGYTF.

This clone was observed a handful of times. The chain joins TRBV7-3 to TRBJ2-1; TRBD2 is a possible D gene (5 bases). V lost 3 bases, J lost 3 bases, and 12 bases lay in between. The CDR3 length is 15 residues. Germline assignment: CDR1 SGHTA and CDR2 FQGTGA. CDR3 sequence reads: CASSFSRESYNEQFF. CDR3 DNA sequence: TGTGCCAGCAGCTTTTCCCGGGAAAGCTACAATGAGCAGTTCTTC.

A remark on this clone: A junction end diverges from the germline sequence, so it may reflect a read error. The chain carries TRBV5-1 and TRBJ2-3; the match to TRBD1 covers 7 bases. The CDR3 runs 14 residues. CDR1 is SGHRS, CDR2 YFSETQ, per germline. CDR3 protein: CANSQGQSTDTQYF. For the CDR3, the DNA is TGCGCCAACAGCCAGGGACAGAGCACAGATACGCAGTATTTT.

The chain recombines TRBV7-9 with TRBJ1-1; a possible D gene is TRBD1 (5 bases). Trimming left V 5 bases short and J 5 bases short, with 12 bases between. The CDR3 contains 13 residues. The germline gives CDR1 SEHNR, CDR2 FQNEAQ (reference sequence). The CDR3 bases are TGTGCCAGCAGCCCCCAGGGAGGGACTGAAGCTTTCTTT. Encoded protein: CASSPQGGTEAFF.

The CDR3 is CASSHSVAGGTYEQYF. The CDR3 DNA reads TGTGCCAGCAGCCACTCGGTAGCGGGAGGGACCTACGAGCAGTACTTC. This rearrangement joins TRBV4-2 to TRBJ2-5, with 11 positions matching TRBD2. The J call is in doubt because the DNA end fits TRBJ2-7 better. This CDR3 has 16 amino acids. Germline V gene lookup returns CDR1 LGHNA and CDR2 YNFKEQ.

The sample holds a few counts of this clone. V and J are TRBV7-2 and TRBJ2-1; weak D call: TRBD2 (6 bases). Germline V gene lookup returns CDR1 SGHTA and CDR2 FQGNSA. Deletions cut 1 base from V and 0 bases from J, with 10 bases between. This CDR3 spans 16 amino acids. The CDR3 loop is CASSLDGGNSYNEQFF. CDR3 coding DNA: TGTGCCAGCAGCTTAGATGGGGGGAACTCCTACAATGAGCAGTTCTTC.